This T cell receptor (beta chain) was sequenced in a study of control samples from healthy donors and cancer patients. The protocol was immunoSEQ multiplex PCR, while the TCRdb copy is restricted to in-frame clones and leaves out a portion. The sample lists 100,000 to 150,000 clones; 87% were seen once. The sequence came from a man aged 25 to 40 in good health. Sequences were obtained from blood.

This CDR3 is CASSQAGTTYNEQFF. The CDR3 coding sequence is TGTGCCAGCAGCCAAGCGGGGACTACCTACAATGAGCAGTTCTTC. J is TRBJ2-1 and V is TRBV3-1 (or the pseudogene TRBV3-2), with TRBD2 identical over 7 bases. The length of the CDR3 is 15 residues. V lost 1 base and J lost 2; bases outside the gene matches: 2. Germline CDR1 and CDR2: LGHDT and YNNKEL (reference sequence).